This TCR beta chain appears in the sequencing data of a study of radiotherapy plus CTLA-4 blockade in lung cancer. Whole-study context: Roughly a sixth of enrolled patients responded objectively, and approximately 30% had disease control.

This CDR3 has 16 residues. V was clipped by 4 bases and J by 2 bases, with 15 bases between them. Looked up from germline, CDR1 is ENHRY and CDR2 is SYGVKD. Study results and caveats: Expansion of tumor-derived TCR clones was observed in blood after radiotherapy plus ipilimumab.

TCRdb's table, derived via immunoSEQ multiplex PCR, lists solely in-frame clones and lacks some. The table lists 70,000 to 95,000 clones, around 87% of them singletons. A word on this clone: The antigen is undetermined.

This sequence was found in a human donor with non-small cell lung cancer that progressed on radiotherapy plus ipilimumab. This sequence joins TRBV10-3 and TRBJ2-1, with D perhaps TRBD1 (5 bases). Source: peripheral blood, taken from a patient treated with radiotherapy plus ipilimumab. CDR3 nucleotides: TGTGCCATCAGTGGAGACAGTAAACGGCCCTACAATGAGCAGTTCTTC. Translated, it gives CAISGDSKRPYNEQFF.